The 30 T cell receptor beta chains reported below all come from one sample, sequenced in a study of T cells after yellow fever vaccination. TCRdb analysed the 5' RACE reads with MiXCR anew, one entry per CDR3 protein. The sample lists hundreds of thousands of distinct CDR3 sequences; around a sixth were seen once. Sample: PBMCs, taken before the yellow fever booster vaccination. These receptor sequences come from a man aged 18 to 30 who received the YFV17D yellow fever vaccine.

This rearrangement joins TRBV5-1 to TRBJ2-2; TRBD2 is a possible D gene (5 bases). This CDR3 contains 16 residues. Looked up from germline, CDR1 is SGHRS and CDR2 is YFSETQ. V was cut by 4 bases and J by 2 bases, with 15 bases left in between. The CDR3 DNA sequence: TGCGCCAGCAGCGCAAGCGGTCCACCTAACACCGGGGAGCTGTTTTTT. As protein: CASSASGPPNTGELFF.

This clonotype occurred a few times. The rearrangement uses TRBV25-1 and TRBJ2-4; D gene uncertain. V was clipped by 0 bases and J by 2 bases, with 20 bases between them. This CDR3 is built from 19 residues. In germline, CDR1 is MGHDK, CDR2 SYGVNS. CDR3 bases: TGTGCCAGCAGTGAATATAAAGACGAAGACAATCGCCCCAAAAACATTCAGTACTTC. Protein sequence: CASSEYKDEDNRPKNIQYF.

This clonotype was observed a handful of times. The V and J genes are TRBV7-9 and TRBJ1-6; D is uncertain. The germline CDR1 and CDR2 sequences are SEHNR and FQNEAQ (reference sequence). V was cut by 5 bases and J by 9 bases, with 11 bases left in between. The length of the CDR3 is 13 residues. CDR3: CASSREDGSPLHF. CDR3 sequence (DNA): TGTGCCAGCAGCCGGGAGGACGGTTCACCCCTCCACTTT.

This clonotype appeared many times. The chain is built from TRBV27 and TRBJ2-1; possibly TRBD1 for D (6 bases). V was pared by 5 bases and J by 0 bases, with 8 bases between. The CDR3 is 14 residues long. Looked up from germline, CDR1 is MNHEY and CDR2 is SMNVEV (reference sequence). Here the CDR3 DNA reads TGTGCCAGCAGTGAGGACAGCTCCTACAATGAGCAGTTCTTC. It specifies CASSEDSSYNEQFF.

This clonotype was observed a few times. Possible read error: a much larger clone is one base away. The J gene is TRBJ1-1, the V gene TRBV7-9; D gene unclear. The CDR3 extends over 11 amino acids. Germline CDR1 and CDR2: SEHNR and FQNEAQ (reference sequence). V was shortened by 7 bases and J by 0 bases, with 3 bases between the two germline ends. The CDR3 is CASTLNTEAFF. CDR3 in DNA: TGTGCCAGCACCTTGAACACTGAAGCTTTCTTT.

J is TRBJ2-2 and V is TRBV18; D is perhaps TRBD1 (6 bases). Trimming removed 1 base from V and 0 bases from J, with 15 bases in between. Germline CDR1 KGHSH, CDR2 LQKENI. The CDR3 consists of 18 residues. The CDR3 DNA reads as TGTGCCAGCTCACCACGGACAGCTAGGTTCTCGAACACCGGGGAGCTGTTTTTT. Amino acid sequence: CASSPRTARFSNTGELFF.

The chain is built from TRBV7-3 and TRBJ1-6, with a possible D match to TRBD1 (5 bases). The CDR3 contains 19 residues. Germline CDR1 and CDR2: SGHTA and FQGTGA. V lost 2 bases, J lost 6 bases, and 23 bases lay in between. CDR3 coding DNA: TGTGCCAGCAGCTTAGTAGATAAGGGGATACGGAGGGTTAATTCACCCCTCCACTTT. Translating gives CASSLVDKGIRRVNSPLHF.

The chain's CDR3 is CASSVTSNTEAFF. The CDR3 coding sequence is TGTGCCAGCAGCGTGACGAGCAACACTGAAGCTTTCTTT. This chain joins TRBV6-1 and TRBJ1-1, with D hard to call. Germline lookup yields CDR1 MNHNS and CDR2 SASEGT. Trimming removed 6 bases at V and 2 bases at J, with 10 bases between. CDR3 length: 13 amino acids.

In this sample, this clonotype turned up many times. The V and J genes are TRBV4-1 and TRBJ2-3, with a weak D call TRBD2 (6 bases). Trimming removed 1 base from V and 1 base from J, with 6 bases in between. This CDR3 has 14 amino acids. The germline V gene encodes CDR1 MGHRA and CDR2 YSYEKL. This CDR3 is CASSQGGGTDTQYF. The DNA for the CDR3 is TGCGCCAGCAGCCAAGGCGGGGGCACAGATACGCAGTATTTT.

This clonotype was detected only a few times. The genes are TRBV28 and TRBJ2-7, with D possibly TRBD1 on 8 matching bases. Germline CDR1 is MDHEN and CDR2 is SYDVKM. The CDR3 loop spans 13 amino acids. V lost 3 bases, J lost 8 bases, and 14 bases lay in between. As DNA, the CDR3 is TGTGCCAGCAGTTTCAACAGGGGGGGGAAGCAGTACGTC. Translation gives CASSFNRGGKQYV.

Ten or more counts support this clonotype. The rearrangement joins TRBV5-1 to TRBJ2-1; D gene ambiguous. This CDR3 comprises 11 residues. The germline V and J ends were trimmed by 4 bases and 10 bases, with 9 bases remaining between them. Germline values: CDR1 SGHRS, CDR2 YFSETQ. The CDR3 is CASSVGREQFF. The CDR3 bases are TGCGCCAGCAGCGTTGGCCGGGAGCAGTTCTTC.

The chain couples TRBV4-1 to TRBJ2-1; the D is unclear. This CDR3 spans 15 amino acids. The V gene lost 2 bases and the J gene lost 5 bases, with 13 bases spanning the gap. Germline V gene data show CDR1 as MGHRA and CDR2 as YSYEKL. The CDR3 DNA reads as TGCGCCAGCAGCCAAACACCGGGCCGGAACAATGAGCAGTTCTTC. It codes for CASSQTPGRNNEQFF.

This clonotype came up a few times. V and J are TRBV6-5 and TRBJ1-1, with D unclear. Trimming removed 2 bases at V and 5 bases at J, with 12 bases between. Germline assignment: CDR1 MNHEY and CDR2 SVGAGI. The CDR3 has 14 amino acids. The CDR3 DNA reads TGTGCCAGCAGTTACGCCGTCGGGAGGACTGAAGCTTTCTTT. Amino acid sequence: CASSYAVGRTEAFF.

The chain recombines TRBV5-5 with TRBJ2-7; a weak D match, TRBD1 (5 bases). Per the germline V gene, CDR1 is SGHKS and CDR2 is YYEKEE (reference sequence). The CDR3 has 14 residues. V lost 3 bases and J lost 2, with 12 bases in between. CDR3 sequence reads: CASSSQDRPYEQYV. The CDR3 coding sequence is TGTGCCAGCAGCTCCCAAGACAGACCCTACGAGCAGTACGTC.

This chain links TRBV5-1 with TRBJ2-5; D is possibly TRBD2 (5 bases). CDR3 length equals 16 residues. V lost 0 bases and J lost 3, with 15 bases in between. Germline V lookup: CDR1 SGHRS, CDR2 YFSETQ. Here the CDR3 DNA reads TGCGCCAGCAGCTTGGGTTCCGGACTTATGAAAGAGACCCAGTACTTC. Translation gives CASSLGSGLMKETQYF.

In its sample, this clonotype was seen a few times. The V gene is TRBV4-2, the J gene TRBJ1-6; unclear D gene. CDR1 and CDR2 (germline): LGHNA, YNFKEQ. The CDR3 totals 15 residues. The V end was cut by 1 base, the J end by 6 bases, with 10 bases between. The CDR3 spells CASSQGGDFNSPLHF. CDR3 bases: TGTGCCAGCAGCCAAGGCGGGGATTTTAATTCACCCCTCCACTTT.

V is TRBV9 and J is TRBJ2-5; TRBD2 is a possible D gene (6 bases). V lost 0 bases, J lost 4 bases, and 13 bases lay in between. Germline V CDR1 and CDR2: SGDLS, YYNGEE. The CDR3 extends over 15 amino acids. CDR3 in DNA: TGTGCCAGCAGCGTAGTGGGGGACTGGGGAGAGACCCAGTACTTC. It yields the protein CASSVVGDWGETQYF.

The sample holds a few counts of this clonotype. V is TRBV25-1 and J is TRBJ1-2; D not certain. The CDR3 runs to 12 residues. Germline CDR1 is MGHDK and CDR2 is SYGVNS. Trimming removed 3 bases from V and 2 bases from J, with 4 bases in between. CDR3 region: CASSDVNYGYTF. In DNA, the CDR3 is TGTGCCAGCAGTGATGTGAACTATGGCTACACCTTC.

This clonotype turned up a few times. CDR3: CASSLPGGGAGAYNEQFF. CDR3 sequence (DNA): TGTGCCAGCAGCTTACCGGGGGGTGGAGCGGGGGCCTACAATGAGCAGTTCTTC. The chain has TRBV7-8 and TRBJ2-1; 8 bases map to TRBD2. Germline values: CDR1 SGHVS, CDR2 FQNEAQ. The CDR3 contains 18 residues. After removal of 2 bases from V and 2 bases from J, the junction contained 11 bases not matched to a gene.

This clonotype was counted a few times. The chain recombines TRBV20-1 with TRBJ1-5; 12 bases match TRBD1. CDR1 and CDR2 from the germline V gene are DFQATT and SNEGSKA (reference sequence). The length of the CDR3 is 15 residues. The CDR3 coding sequence is TGCAGCGCAACCGGGACAGGGGGCGGGAATCAGCCCCAGCATTTT. It specifies CSATGTGGGNQPQHF.

This clonotype was recorded at least ten times. The chain is built from TRBV5-1 and TRBJ2-7; D is unresolved. The CDR3 runs to 14 residues. Germline V CDR1 and CDR2: SGHRS, YFSETQ. V dropped 0 bases and J dropped 2 bases, with 9 bases sitting between them. CDR3 bases: TGCGCCAGCAGCTTGGAGGCCGGTCCCTACGAGCAGTACTTC. Translated: CASSLEAGPYEQYF.

The gene calls are TRBV3-1 and TRBJ2-2; 9 bases fit TRBD2. V was pared by 4 bases and J by 4 bases, with 10 bases of the junction left unmatched. This CDR3 region has 17 residues. Germline CDR1 and CDR2: LGHDT and YNNKEL (reference sequence). The CDR3 region has the DNA TGTGCCAGCAGCCCCCTTAGCGGGGGCGCGAGCACCGGGGAGCTGTTTTTT. Its protein is CASSPLSGGASTGELFF.

V is TRBV27 and J is TRBJ2-7; perhaps TRBD1 as D (6 bases). This CDR3 is built from 13 residues. With 2 bases removed from V and 5 bases from J, the gap between germline ends came to 10 bases. Germline V gives CDR1 MNHEY, CDR2 SMNVEV (reference sequence). CDR3 region: CASSLTGKHEQYV. The CDR3, as DNA: TGTGCCAGCAGTTTAACAGGGAAGCACGAGCAGTACGTC.

This clonotype was seen only a few times. V gene TRBV29-1 combines with J gene TRBJ2-7, with a possible D match to TRBD1 (6 bases). This CDR3 is built from 12 residues. From germline, CDR1 is SQVTM and CDR2 ANQGSEA. Trimming removed 6 bases from V and 3 bases from J, with 12 bases in between. CDR3 in DNA: TGCAGCGTGCAGGGGATAAGCTACGAGCAGTACTTC. This sequence encodes CSVQGISYEQYF.

This chain links TRBV19 with TRBJ2-3; no firm D call. The CDR3 totals 14 residues. Germline loops: CDR1 LNHDA, CDR2 SQIVND (reference sequence). The V end lost 7 bases, the J end lost 0 bases, and 11 bases lay between the germline ends. The CDR3 coding sequence is TGTGCCAGTAAGGTCGGTGGGAGCACAGATACGCAGTATTTT. Amino acid sequence: CASKVGGSTDTQYF.

V is TRBV20-1 and J is TRBJ1-6, with D possibly being TRBD1 (5 bases). Germline V lookup: CDR1 DFQATT, CDR2 SNEGSKA (reference sequence). The CDR3 consists of 13 residues. Trimming took off 3 bases at V and 7 bases at J, with 10 bases between the two ends. The CDR3 bases are TGCAGTGCTAGTGGCAGGGCGAATTCACCCCTCCACTTT. The encoded protein is CSASGRANSPLHF.

DNA for the CDR3: TGCGCCAGCAGGCACTTTCCGCGGGGGGACAATGAGCAGTTCTTC. As protein: CASRHFPRGDNEQFF. The chain has TRBV4-3 and TRBJ2-1; 8 nucleotides line up with TRBD2. The CDR3 has 15 amino acids. The V segment lost 6 bases and the J segment 5 bases; nucleotides outside the gene matches: 9. Germline V gene data show CDR1 as LGHNA and CDR2 as YSLEER.

This clonotype was counted a few times. V usage is TRBV7-6 and J usage is TRBJ1-1; TRBD1 agrees at 8 bases. The CDR3 runs to 15 residues. J gave up 1 base and V 4 bases, and 5 bases lay outside the gene matches. Germline values: CDR1 SGHVS, CDR2 FNYEAQ. Here the CDR3 DNA reads TGTGCCAGCAGCTCCCAACAGGGGGGGAACACTGAAGCTTTCTTT. Translating gives CASSSQQGGNTEAFF.

The chain combines TRBV4-1 with TRBJ1-5; no firm D call. The CDR3 totals 15 residues. CDR1 and CDR2 from the germline V gene are MGHRA and YSYEKL. The ends were cut back, 1 base at V and 4 bases at J, with 11 bases in the middle. CDR3 residues: CASSQVAVWNQPQHF. The CDR3 nucleotides are TGCGCCAGCAGCCAAGTCGCTGTTTGGAATCAGCCCCAGCATTTT.

This sequence joins TRBV19 and TRBJ2-1; 10 bases line up with TRBD1. J gave up 8 bases and V 6 bases, and 13 bases lay outside the gene matches. The CDR3 spans 16 residues. The germline V gene encodes CDR1 LNHDA and CDR2 SQIVND (reference sequence). CDR3 loop: CASSPSLGQGGDEQFF. CDR3 coding DNA: TGTGCCAGTAGCCCATCCCTCGGACAGGGGGGAGATGAGCAGTTCTTC.